Below, one T cell receptor (beta chain) is given with its context. These data belong to a study of blood T cell repertoires in COVID-19. At the level of the study: Acute-phase and convalescent COVID-19 samples originated in the United States, Italy and Spain. The analysed material was cDNA or gDNA that came from T cells, B-cell-depleted T cells, or PBMCs.

In the original processing: From reference gene primer amplification, estimates of nucleated cell counts were derived. Profiled with immunoSEQ multiplex PCR; TCRdb holds only in-frame clones, not every one. V and J calls and clone size are as listed in that table; D and trimming were resolved from the DNA. Among tens of thousands of clones listed, about four fifths were seen once. Germline values: CDR1 SGHTA, CDR2 FQGNSA. The CDR3 is 12 residues long. Trimming shortened V by 0 bases and J by 5 bases, and 4 bases separated the two germline ends. Sequenced sample: peripheral blood. The chain has TRBV7-2 and TRBJ1-2, with unresolved D. The receptor's source is a man aged 70-80 years with acute or convalescent COVID-19. The CDR3 reads CASSLALYGYTF. CDR3 nucleotides: TGTGCCAGCAGCTTAGCCTTATATGGCTACACCTTC.